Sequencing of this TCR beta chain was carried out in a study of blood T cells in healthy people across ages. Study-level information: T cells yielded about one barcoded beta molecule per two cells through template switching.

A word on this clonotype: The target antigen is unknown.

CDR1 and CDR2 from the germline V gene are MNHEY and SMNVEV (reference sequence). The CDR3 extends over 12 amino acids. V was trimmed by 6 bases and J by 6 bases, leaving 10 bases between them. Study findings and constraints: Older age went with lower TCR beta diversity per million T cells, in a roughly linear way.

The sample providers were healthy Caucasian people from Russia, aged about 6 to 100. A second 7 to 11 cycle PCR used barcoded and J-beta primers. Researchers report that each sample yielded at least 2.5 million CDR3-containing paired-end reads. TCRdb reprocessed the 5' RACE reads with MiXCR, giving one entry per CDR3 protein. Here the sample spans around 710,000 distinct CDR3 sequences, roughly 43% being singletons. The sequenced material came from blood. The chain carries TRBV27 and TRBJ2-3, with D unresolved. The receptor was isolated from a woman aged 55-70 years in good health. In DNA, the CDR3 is TGTGCCAGCAGCCTGTCTTGGGATACGCAGTATTTT. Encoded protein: CASSLSWDTQYF.